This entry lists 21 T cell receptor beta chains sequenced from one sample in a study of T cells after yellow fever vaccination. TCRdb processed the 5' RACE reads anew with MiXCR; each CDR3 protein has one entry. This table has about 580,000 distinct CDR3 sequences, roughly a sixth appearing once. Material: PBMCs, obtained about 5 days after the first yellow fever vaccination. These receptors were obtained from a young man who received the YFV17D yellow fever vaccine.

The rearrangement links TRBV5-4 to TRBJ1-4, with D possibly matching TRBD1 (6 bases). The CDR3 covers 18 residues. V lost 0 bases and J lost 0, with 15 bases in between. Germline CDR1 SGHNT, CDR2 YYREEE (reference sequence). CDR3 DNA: TGTGCCAGCAGCTTGGCCCCCGGCAGGGGTGCAACTAATGAAAAACTGTTTTTT. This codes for CASSLAPGRGATNEKLFF.

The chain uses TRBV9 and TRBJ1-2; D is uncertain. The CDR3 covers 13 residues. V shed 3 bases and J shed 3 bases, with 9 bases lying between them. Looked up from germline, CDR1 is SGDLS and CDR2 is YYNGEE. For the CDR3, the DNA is TGTGCCAGCAGCGGGGCAGACCACTATGGCTACACCTTC. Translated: CASSGADHYGYTF.

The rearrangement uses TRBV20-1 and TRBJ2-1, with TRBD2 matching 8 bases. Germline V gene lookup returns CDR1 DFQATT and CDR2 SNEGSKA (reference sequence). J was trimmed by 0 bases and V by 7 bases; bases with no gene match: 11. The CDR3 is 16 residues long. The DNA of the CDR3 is TGCAGTGGGAGTAGCGGGGCGCCCAGCTCCTACAATGAGCAGTTCTTC. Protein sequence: CSGSSGAPSSYNEQFF.

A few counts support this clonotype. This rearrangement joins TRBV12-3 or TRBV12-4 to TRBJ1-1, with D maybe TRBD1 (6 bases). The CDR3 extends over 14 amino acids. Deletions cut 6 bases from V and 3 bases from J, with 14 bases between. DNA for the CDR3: TGTGCCAGCAGGCATCAGGGGCGGTACACTGAAGCTTTCTTT. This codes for CASRHQGRYTEAFF.

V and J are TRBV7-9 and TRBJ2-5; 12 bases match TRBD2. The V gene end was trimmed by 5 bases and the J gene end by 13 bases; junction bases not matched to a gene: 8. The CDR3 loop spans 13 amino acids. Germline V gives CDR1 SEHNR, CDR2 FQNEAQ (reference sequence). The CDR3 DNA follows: TGTGCCAGCAGCCCAAACCTAGCGGGGGGGCCGTACTTC. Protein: CASSPNLAGGPYF.

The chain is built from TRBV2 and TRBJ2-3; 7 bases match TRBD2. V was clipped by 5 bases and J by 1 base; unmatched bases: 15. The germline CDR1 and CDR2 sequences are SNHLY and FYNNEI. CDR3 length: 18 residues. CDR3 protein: CASSFPLGGTFGTDTQYF. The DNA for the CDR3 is TGTGCCAGCAGTTTCCCGCTGGGAGGGACCTTCGGCACAGATACGCAGTATTTT.

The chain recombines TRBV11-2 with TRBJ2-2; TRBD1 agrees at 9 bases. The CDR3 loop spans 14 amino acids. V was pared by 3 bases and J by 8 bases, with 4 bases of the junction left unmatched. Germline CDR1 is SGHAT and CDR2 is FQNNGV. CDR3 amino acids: CASSFTGGRGELFF. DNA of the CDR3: TGTGCCAGCAGCTTCACAGGGGGCAGAGGGGAGCTGTTTTTT.

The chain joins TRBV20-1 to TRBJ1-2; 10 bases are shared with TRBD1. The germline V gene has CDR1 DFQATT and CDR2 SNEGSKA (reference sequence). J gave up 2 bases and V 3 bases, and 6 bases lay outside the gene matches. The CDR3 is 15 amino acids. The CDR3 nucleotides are TGCAGTGCTAGCGGACCGGGACAGGGGAACTATGGCTACACCTTC. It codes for CSASGPGQGNYGYTF.

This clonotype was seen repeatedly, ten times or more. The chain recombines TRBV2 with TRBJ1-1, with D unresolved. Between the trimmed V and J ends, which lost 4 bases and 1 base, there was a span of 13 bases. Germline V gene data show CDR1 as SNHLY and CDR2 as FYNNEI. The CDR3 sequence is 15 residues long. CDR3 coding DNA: TGTGCCAGCAGTGTACGAAAAGGAACGAACACTGAAGCTTTCTTT. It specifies CASSVRKGTNTEAFF.

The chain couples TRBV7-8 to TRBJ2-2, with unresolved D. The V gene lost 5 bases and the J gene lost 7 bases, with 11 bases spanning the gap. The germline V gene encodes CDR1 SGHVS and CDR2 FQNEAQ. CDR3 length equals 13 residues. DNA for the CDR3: TGTGCCAGCAGCCTAAAGGGTTTCGGGGAGCTGTTTTTT. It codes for CASSLKGFGELFF.

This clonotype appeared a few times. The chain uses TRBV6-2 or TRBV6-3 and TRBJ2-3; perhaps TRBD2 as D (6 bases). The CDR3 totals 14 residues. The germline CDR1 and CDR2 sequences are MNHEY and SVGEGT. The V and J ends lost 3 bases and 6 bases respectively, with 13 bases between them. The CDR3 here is CASSYWGEWDTQYF. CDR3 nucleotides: TGTGCCAGCAGTTATTGGGGGGAATGGGATACGCAGTATTTT.

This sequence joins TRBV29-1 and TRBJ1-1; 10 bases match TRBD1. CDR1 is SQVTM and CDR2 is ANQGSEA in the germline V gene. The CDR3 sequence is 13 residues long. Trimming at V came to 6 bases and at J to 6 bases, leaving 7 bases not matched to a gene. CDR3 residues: CSVPGQGGPEAFF. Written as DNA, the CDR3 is TGCAGCGTGCCCGGACAGGGGGGGCCTGAAGCTTTCTTT.

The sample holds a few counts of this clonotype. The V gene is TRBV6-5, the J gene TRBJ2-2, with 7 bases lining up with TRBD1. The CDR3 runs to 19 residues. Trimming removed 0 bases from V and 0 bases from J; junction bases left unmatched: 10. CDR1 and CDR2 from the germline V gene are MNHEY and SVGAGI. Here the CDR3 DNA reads TGTGCCAGCAGTTACTCTCGCAGGGGGTTACTAGCGAACACCGGGGAGCTGTTTTTT. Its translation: CASSYSRRGLLANTGELFF.

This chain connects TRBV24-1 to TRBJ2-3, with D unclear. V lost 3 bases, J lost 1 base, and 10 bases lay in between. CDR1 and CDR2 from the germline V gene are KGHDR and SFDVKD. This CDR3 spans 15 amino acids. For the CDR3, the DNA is TGTGCCACCAGTGATAATAGGGCTGGCACAGATACGCAGTATTTT. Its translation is CATSDNRAGTDTQYF.

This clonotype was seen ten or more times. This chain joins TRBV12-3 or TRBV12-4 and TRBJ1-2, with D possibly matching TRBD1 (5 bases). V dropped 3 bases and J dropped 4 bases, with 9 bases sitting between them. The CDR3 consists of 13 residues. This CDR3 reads CASSLQGAYGYTF. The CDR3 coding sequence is TGTGCCAGCAGTTTGCAGGGTGCCTATGGCTACACCTTC.

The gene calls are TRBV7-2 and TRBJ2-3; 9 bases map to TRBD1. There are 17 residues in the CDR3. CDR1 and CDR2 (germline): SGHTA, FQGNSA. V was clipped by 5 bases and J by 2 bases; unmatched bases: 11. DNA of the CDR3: TGTGCCAGCAGCACAGGGGGCTCGTTAACCTCCACAGATACGCAGTATTTT. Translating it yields CASSTGGSLTSTDTQYF.

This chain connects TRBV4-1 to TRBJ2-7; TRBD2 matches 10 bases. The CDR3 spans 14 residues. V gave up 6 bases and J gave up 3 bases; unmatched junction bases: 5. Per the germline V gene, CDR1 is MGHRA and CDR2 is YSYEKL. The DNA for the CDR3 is TGCGCCAGCAGAGGGACTAGCGCTATCTACGAGCAGTACTTC. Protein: CASRGTSAIYEQYF.

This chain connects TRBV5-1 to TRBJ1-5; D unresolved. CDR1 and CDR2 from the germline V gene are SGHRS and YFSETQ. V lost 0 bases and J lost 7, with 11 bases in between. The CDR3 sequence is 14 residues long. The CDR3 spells CASSLDDPMQPQHF. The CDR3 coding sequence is TGCGCCAGCAGCTTGGACGACCCGATGCAGCCCCAGCATTTT.

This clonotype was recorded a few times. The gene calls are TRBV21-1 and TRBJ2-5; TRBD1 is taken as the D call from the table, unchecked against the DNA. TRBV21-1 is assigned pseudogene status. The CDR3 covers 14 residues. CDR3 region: CASSQWDSQETQYF. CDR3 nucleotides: TGTGCCAGCAGTCAGTGGGACAGTCAAGAGACCCAGTACTTC.

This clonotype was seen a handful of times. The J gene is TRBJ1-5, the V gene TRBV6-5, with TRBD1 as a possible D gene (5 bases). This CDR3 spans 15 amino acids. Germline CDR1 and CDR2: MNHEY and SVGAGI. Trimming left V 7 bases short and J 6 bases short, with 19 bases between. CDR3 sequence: CASTFQGELGQPQHF. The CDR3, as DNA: TGTGCCAGCACGTTTCAAGGGGAGTTAGGTCAGCCCCAGCATTTT.

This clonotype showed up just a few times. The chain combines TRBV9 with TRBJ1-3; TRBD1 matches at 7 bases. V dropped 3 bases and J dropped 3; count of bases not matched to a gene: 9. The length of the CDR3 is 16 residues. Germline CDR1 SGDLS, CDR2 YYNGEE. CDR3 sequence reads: CASSEGGGAGGNTIYF. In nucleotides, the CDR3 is TGTGCCAGCAGCGAGGGAGGGGGCGCAGGTGGAAACACCATATATTTT. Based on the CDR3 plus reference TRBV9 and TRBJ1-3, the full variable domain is DSGVTQTPKHLITATGQRVTLRCSPRSGDLSVYWYQQSLDQGLQFLIQYYNGEERAKGNILERFSAQQFPDLHSELNLSSLELGDSALYFCASSEGGGAGGNTIYFGEGSWLTVV.